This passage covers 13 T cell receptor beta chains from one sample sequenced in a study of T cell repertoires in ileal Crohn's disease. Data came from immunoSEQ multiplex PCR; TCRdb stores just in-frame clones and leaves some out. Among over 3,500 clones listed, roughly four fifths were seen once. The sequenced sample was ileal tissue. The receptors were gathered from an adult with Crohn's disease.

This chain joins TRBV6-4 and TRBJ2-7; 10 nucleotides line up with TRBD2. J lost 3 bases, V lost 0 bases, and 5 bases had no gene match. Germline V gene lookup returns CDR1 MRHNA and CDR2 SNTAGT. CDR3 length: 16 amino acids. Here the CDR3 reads CASSDSFTSGDYEQYF. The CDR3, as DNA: TGTGCCAGCAGTGACTCATTTACTAGCGGGGACTACGAGCAGTACTTC.

As DNA, the CDR3 is TGCGCCAGCAGCCAAGGGGGTTGGGGAGGTGGGGCCAACGTCCTGACTTTC. This gives the protein CASSQGGWGGGANVLTF. V gene TRBV4-3 combines with J gene TRBJ2-6; TRBD2 might be the D (6 bases). The germline gives CDR1 LGHNA, CDR2 YSLEER. CDR3 length: 17 residues. V gave up 1 base and J gave up 3 bases, with 13 bases separating them.

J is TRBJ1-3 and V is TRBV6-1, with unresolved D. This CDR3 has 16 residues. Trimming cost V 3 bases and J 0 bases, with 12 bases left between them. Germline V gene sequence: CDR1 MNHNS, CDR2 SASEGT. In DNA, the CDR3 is TGTGCCAGCAGTGACTTTGTGTTTTACTCTGGAAACACCATATATTTT. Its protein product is CASSDFVFYSGNTIYF.

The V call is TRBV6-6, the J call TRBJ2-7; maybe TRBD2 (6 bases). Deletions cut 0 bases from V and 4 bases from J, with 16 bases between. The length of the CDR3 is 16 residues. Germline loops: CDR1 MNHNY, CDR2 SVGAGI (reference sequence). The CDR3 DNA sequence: TGTGCCAGCAGTTACTCCGTGACTAGGAATCAATACGAGCAGTACTTC. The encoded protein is CASSYSVTRNQYEQYF.

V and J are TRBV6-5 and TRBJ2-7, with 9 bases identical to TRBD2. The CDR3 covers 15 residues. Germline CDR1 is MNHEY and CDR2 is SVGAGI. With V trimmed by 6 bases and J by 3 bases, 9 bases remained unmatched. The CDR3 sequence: CASSRRLAGIYEQYF. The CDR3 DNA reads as TGTGCCAGCAGCCGCCGGCTAGCGGGAATCTACGAGCAGTACTTC.

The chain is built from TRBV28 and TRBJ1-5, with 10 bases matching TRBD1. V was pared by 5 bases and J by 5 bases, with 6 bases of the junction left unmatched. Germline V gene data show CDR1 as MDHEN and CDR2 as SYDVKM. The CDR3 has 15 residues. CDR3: CASSPRTGGHQPQHF. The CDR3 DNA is TGTGCCAGCAGTCCCCGGACAGGGGGTCATCAGCCCCAGCATTTT.

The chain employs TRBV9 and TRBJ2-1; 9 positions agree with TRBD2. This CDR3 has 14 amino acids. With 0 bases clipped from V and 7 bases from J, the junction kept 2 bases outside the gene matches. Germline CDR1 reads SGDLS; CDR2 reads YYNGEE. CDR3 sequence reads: CASSVETSGNEQFF. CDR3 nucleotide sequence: TGTGCCAGCAGCGTAGAAACTAGCGGGAATGAGCAGTTCTTC.

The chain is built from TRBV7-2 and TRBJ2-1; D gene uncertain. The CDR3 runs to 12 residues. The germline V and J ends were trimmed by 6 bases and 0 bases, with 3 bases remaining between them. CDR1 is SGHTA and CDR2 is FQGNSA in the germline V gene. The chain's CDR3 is CASRASYNEQFF. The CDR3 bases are TGTGCCAGCAGGGCCTCCTACAATGAGCAGTTCTTC.

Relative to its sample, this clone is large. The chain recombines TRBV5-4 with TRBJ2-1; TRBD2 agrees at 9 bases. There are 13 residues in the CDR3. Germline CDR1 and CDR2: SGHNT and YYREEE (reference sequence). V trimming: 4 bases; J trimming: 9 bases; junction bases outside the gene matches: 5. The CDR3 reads CASSPGLAAEQFF. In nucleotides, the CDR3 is TGTGCCAGCAGCCCGGGACTAGCTGCTGAGCAGTTCTTC.

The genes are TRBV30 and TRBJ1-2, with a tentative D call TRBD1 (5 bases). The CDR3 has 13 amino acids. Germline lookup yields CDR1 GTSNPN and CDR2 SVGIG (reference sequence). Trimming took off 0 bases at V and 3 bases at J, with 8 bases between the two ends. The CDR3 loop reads CAWSVDSYYGYTF. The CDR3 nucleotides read TGTGCCTGGAGTGTAGACAGCTACTATGGCTACACCTTC.

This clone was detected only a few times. The DNA for the CDR3 is TGTGCCAGCAGCTCCGGACAGATCACTGAAGCTTTCTTT. This sequence encodes CASSSGQITEAFF. This chain connects TRBV7-6 to TRBJ1-1; TRBD1 might be the D (6 bases). Per germline, CDR1 SGHVS and CDR2 FNYEAQ. The CDR3 is 13 residues long. V was pared by 4 bases and J by 4 bases, with 10 bases between.

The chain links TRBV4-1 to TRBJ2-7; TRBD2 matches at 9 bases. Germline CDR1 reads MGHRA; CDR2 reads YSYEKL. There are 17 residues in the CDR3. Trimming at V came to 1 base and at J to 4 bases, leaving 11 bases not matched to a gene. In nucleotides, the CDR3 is TGCGCCAGCAGCCAAGTTGTGGCGCGGGGGGGGGATTACGAGCAGTACTTC. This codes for CASSQVVARGGDYEQYF.

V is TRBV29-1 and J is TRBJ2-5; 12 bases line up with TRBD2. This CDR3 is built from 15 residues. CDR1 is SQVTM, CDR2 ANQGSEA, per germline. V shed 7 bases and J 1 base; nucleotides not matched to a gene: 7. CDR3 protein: CSGFTSGGTQETQYF. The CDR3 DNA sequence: TGCAGCGGATTTACTAGCGGGGGGACCCAAGAGACCCAGTACTTC.